Below, 32 T cell receptor beta chains from the same sample are listed, as sequenced in a study of cytomegalovirus exposure and HLA in healthy donors. PCR was performed using 60 Vbeta and 13 Jbeta primers. Measured with immunoSEQ multiplex PCR; TCRdb has only the in-frame clones, and not every one. Among around 190,000 clones, approximately 86% were seen once, and the ten largest hold about 1.7%. The specimen was PBMCs. The receptors stem from a woman aged 18-35 years in good health and CMV-seronegative.

This clone was found once. This chain connects TRBV30 to TRBJ1-1; D gene ambiguous. The CDR3 has 13 amino acids. V was clipped by 4 bases and J by 1 base, with 10 bases between them. Germline CDR1 reads GTSNPN; CDR2 reads SVGIG (reference sequence). For the CDR3, the DNA is TGTGCCTGGACGGGGAGCTCGAACACTGAAGCTTTCTTT. Translating it yields CAWTGSSNTEAFF.

The chain carries TRBV11-3 and TRBJ1-2; unclear D gene. Between the trimmed V and J ends, which lost 6 bases and 1 base, there was a span of 15 bases. This CDR3 is built from 15 residues. The V gene's germline CDR1 is SGHNT and CDR2 YENEEA. CDR3 region: CASSSMWANNYGYTF. CDR3 DNA sequence: TGTGCCAGCAGTTCGATGTGGGCCAATAACTATGGCTACACCTTC. The full variable domain, rest sourced from reference TRBV11-3 and TRBJ1-2, is EAGVVQSPRYKIIEKKQPVAFWCNPISGHNTLYWYLQNLGQGPELLIRYENEEAVDDSQLPKDRFSAERLKGVDSTLKIQPAELGDSAVYLCASSSMWANNYGYTFGSGTRLTVV.

DNA for the CDR3: TGCGCCAGCAGCCGGGGAGAATACCGGGAGAATAAGGAGCAGTACTTC. Its protein product is CASSRGEYRENKEQYF. The chain has TRBV4-1 and TRBJ2-7, with D perhaps matching TRBD2 (6 bases). Trimming took off 4 bases at V and 7 bases at J, with 23 bases between the two ends. The germline V gene has CDR1 MGHRA and CDR2 YSYEKL. The CDR3 runs 16 residues.

The CDR3 loop reads CASSLVGGGTEAFF. In DNA, the CDR3 is TGTGCCAGCAGCTTGGTGGGTGGCGGCACTGAAGCTTTCTTT. The rearrangement joins TRBV5-4 to TRBJ1-1, with D unresolved. Trimming removed 0 bases from V and 4 bases from J, with 10 bases in between. The CDR3 sequence is 14 residues long. Germline assignment: CDR1 SGHNT and CDR2 YYREEE (reference sequence).

The V gene is TRBV5-6, the J gene TRBJ2-6; weak D call: TRBD2 (5 bases). CDR1 SGHDT and CDR2 YYEEEE come from the germline V gene. Trimming stripped 1 base from V and 4 bases from J, with 9 bases between. CDR3 length: 15 amino acids. The CDR3 is CASSLWGAGANVLTF. The CDR3 region has the DNA TGTGCCAGCAGCTTGTGGGGAGCCGGGGCCAACGTCCTGACTTTC.

V gene TRBV27 combines with J gene TRBJ2-2; TRBD1 aligns across 8 bases. After removal of 2 bases from V and 4 bases from J, the junction contained 6 bases not matched to a gene. The CDR3 extends over 16 amino acids. Germline CDR1 and CDR2: MNHEY and SMNVEV (reference sequence). CDR3 loop: CASSLVGTGPTGELFF. The CDR3 DNA sequence: TGTGCCAGCAGTTTAGTCGGGACAGGTCCCACCGGGGAGCTGTTTTTT.

V and J are TRBV20-1 and TRBJ2-7; no clear D. Trimming removed 5 bases from V and 7 bases from J, with 12 bases in between. This CDR3 has 11 residues. CDR1 DFQATT and CDR2 SNEGSKA come from the germline V gene (reference sequence). CDR3 bases: TGCAGTGCTCACTCGCCCTGGGAGCAGTACTTC. Its translation is CSAHSPWEQYF.

V gene TRBV6-1 combines with J gene TRBJ1-6, with 10 bases that match TRBD1. The CDR3 loop spans 18 amino acids. Germline CDR1 reads MNHNS; CDR2 reads SASEGT. V trimming: 4 bases; J trimming: 2 bases; junction bases outside the gene matches: 8. CDR3 amino acids: CASSGDRGLGPYNSPLHF. CDR3 DNA: TGTGCCAGCAGTGGAGACAGGGGGCTGGGGCCCTATAATTCACCCCTCCACTTT.

The table lists this clone with a count of one. V usage is TRBV6-6 and J usage is TRBJ2-7; a possible D gene is TRBD1 (6 bases). Germline CDR1 reads MNHNY; CDR2 reads SVGAGI (reference sequence). This CDR3 is 13 amino acids long. V was shortened by 5 bases and J by 2 bases, with 10 bases between the two germline ends. CDR3 residues: CASSRQVAYEQYF. The CDR3 DNA reads TGTGCCAGCAGTAGACAGGTTGCCTACGAGCAGTACTTC.

The chain employs TRBV6-6 and TRBJ1-2; a weak D match, TRBD1 (5 bases). This CDR3 spans 15 amino acids. V lost 2 bases, J lost 5 bases, and 15 bases lay in between. Germline values: CDR1 MNHNY, CDR2 SVGAGI (reference sequence). CDR3 residues: CASSYTTGEGYGYTF. The DNA for the CDR3 is TGTGCCAGCAGTTACACGACGGGGGAAGGTTATGGCTACACCTTC.

This rearrangement joins TRBV6-4 to TRBJ1-2, with TRBD1 identical over 7 bases. The CDR3 sequence is 14 residues long. Trimming removed 5 bases from V and 4 bases from J; junction bases left unmatched: 7. Germline CDR1 reads MRHNA; CDR2 reads SNTAGT. The CDR3 is CASSPTGDSYGYTF. The CDR3 region has the DNA TGTGCCAGCAGTCCAACAGGGGACTCCTATGGCTACACCTTC.

Comment on this clone: Sequence at one end of the junction differs from germline and may be a read error. The chain combines TRBV5-5 with TRBJ1-4; 7 bases are a match to TRBD1. This CDR3 has 15 residues. Germline lookup yields CDR1 SGHKS and CDR2 YYEKEE (reference sequence). CDR3 sequence: CASSIPGQTSEKLFF. The DNA for the CDR3 is TGTGCCAGCAGCATCCCGGGACAGACTAGTGAAAAACTGTTTTTT.

J is TRBJ2-2 and V is TRBV4-2; unclear D gene. This CDR3 contains 15 residues. V was cut by 1 base and J by 8 bases, with 14 bases left in between. The germline V gene encodes CDR1 LGHNA and CDR2 YNFKEQ. The CDR3 region is CASSQVPGEGGELFF. The CDR3 coding sequence is TGTGCCAGCAGCCAAGTCCCAGGCGAAGGAGGGGAGCTGTTTTTT.

The count of this clone is one. The genes are TRBV11-2 and TRBJ2-7; 12 bases map to TRBD2. Germline CDR1 reads SGHAT; CDR2 reads FQNNGV. Trimming removed 4 bases from V and 3 bases from J; junction bases left unmatched: 13. The CDR3 consists of 18 residues. The CDR3 sequence is CASSSLEPLAGGDYEQYF. As DNA, the CDR3 is TGTGCCAGCAGCTCGCTCGAACCACTAGCGGGGGGCGACTACGAGCAGTACTTC.

The gene calls are TRBV11-2 and TRBJ2-1; 7 bases align to TRBD2. Germline loops: CDR1 SGHAT, CDR2 FQNNGV. V lost 1 base and J lost 3; bases outside the gene matches: 3. The CDR3 loop spans 15 amino acids. The CDR3 is CASSLAGLYYNEQFF. Here the CDR3 DNA reads TGTGCCAGCAGCTTAGCGGGACTATACTACAATGAGCAGTTCTTC.

Only a few counts were recorded for this clone. The V gene is TRBV5-4, the J gene TRBJ1-1; TRBD1 might be the D (6 bases). Per the germline V gene, CDR1 is SGHNT and CDR2 is YYREEE (reference sequence). V was shortened by 6 bases and J by 1 base, with 13 bases between the two germline ends. The CDR3 is 14 residues long. DNA for the CDR3: TGTGCCAGCACCTTAAAGGACAGGAACACTGAAGCTTTCTTT. Its protein product is CASTLKDRNTEAFF.

The table lists this clone with a few counts. V and J are TRBV29-1 and TRBJ1-1, with a weak D call TRBD1 (5 bases). The CDR3 has 12 residues. The germline V gene encodes CDR1 SQVTM and CDR2 ANQGSEA. Trimming took off 8 bases at V and 2 bases at J, with 12 bases between the two ends. The CDR3 loop reads CSPRQINTEAFF. CDR3 coding DNA: TGCAGCCCCCGACAGATCAACACTGAAGCTTTCTTT.

This clone was counted a single time. The same CDR3 is also encoded by other DNA sequences in this sample. The V call is TRBV2, the J call TRBJ2-1; 7 nucleotides align to TRBD2. V lost 6 bases and J lost 4; bases outside the gene matches: 9. The CDR3 runs to 15 residues. Germline assignment: CDR1 SNHLY and CDR2 FYNNEI. The CDR3 is CASSRTSGTYNEQFF. The DNA of the CDR3 is TGTGCCAGCAGCAGGACTAGTGGGACGTACAATGAGCAGTTCTTC.

The chain is built from TRBV29-1 and TRBJ1-2, with 8 nucleotides matching TRBD1. The CDR3 spans 15 residues. With V trimmed by 3 bases and J by 2 bases, 8 bases remained unmatched. The V gene's germline CDR1 is SQVTM and CDR2 ANQGSEA. The DNA of the CDR3 is TGCAGCGTTGACGGTTGGGGACAGGCGAACTATGGCTACACCTTC. This gives the protein CSVDGWGQANYGYTF.

This rearrangement joins TRBV10-3 to TRBJ2-2; D gene ambiguous. V was clipped by 0 bases and J by 7 bases, with 12 bases between them. In germline, CDR1 is ENHRY, CDR2 SYGVKD. The CDR3 runs to 15 residues. The DNA of the CDR3 is TGTGCCATCAGTGAGTCGACCACTACAAGCGGGGAGCTGTTTTTT. It is translated as CAISESTTTSGELFF.

About this clone itself: The junction departs from the called germline gene at one end, perhaps through a read error. The rearrangement links TRBV7-7 to TRBJ1-1, with D maybe TRBD1 (5 bases). From germline, CDR1 is SSHAT and CDR2 FNYEAQ (reference sequence). This CDR3 is 13 amino acids long. The CDR3 is CASSSRWGGEAFF. The DNA of the CDR3 is TGTGCTAGCAGCTCACGTTGGGGCGGAGAAGCTTTCTTT. Variable domain in full (rest from reference TRBV7-7 and TRBJ1-1): GAGVSQSPRYKVTKRGQDVTLRCDPISSHATLYWYQQALGQGPEFLTYFNYEAQPDKSGLPSDRFSAERPEGSISTLTIQRTEQRDSAMYRCASSSRWGGEAFFGQGTRLTVV.

The chain links TRBV7-9 to TRBJ2-3, with a weak D call TRBD2 (5 bases). V was shortened by 8 bases and J by 2 bases, with 14 bases between the two germline ends. Germline V gene data show CDR1 as SEHNR and CDR2 as FQNEAQ (reference sequence). The CDR3 is 14 residues long. In nucleotides, the CDR3 is TGTGCCAGCGAGACGGGATTTATCACAGATACGCAGTATTTT. Amino acids: CASETGFITDTQYF.

The V call is TRBV6-1, the J call TRBJ1-5, with D perhaps matching TRBD1 (5 bases). Trimming stripped 3 bases from V and 7 bases from J, with 13 bases between. The length of the CDR3 is 14 residues. CDR1 and CDR2 from the germline V gene are MNHNS and SASEGT. CDR3 residues: CASSDLGPAQPQHF. For the CDR3, the DNA is TGTGCCAGCAGTGACTTGGGGCCAGCACAGCCCCAGCATTTT.

The V gene is TRBV18, the J gene TRBJ1-1; tentatively, D is TRBD1 (5 bases). Germline values: CDR1 KGHSH, CDR2 LQKENI. The CDR3 sequence is 13 residues long. The V end lost 6 bases, the J end lost 1 base, and 9 bases lay between the germline ends. The CDR3 DNA follows: TGTGCCAGCTCGCTGACAGAGAACACTGAAGCTTTCTTT. Amino acid sequence: CASSLTENTEAFF.

This clone was picked up a small number of times. The rearrangement joins TRBV7-9 to TRBJ2-4, with TRBD1 matching over 8 bases. The CDR3 has 17 amino acids. Germline loops: CDR1 SEHNR, CDR2 FQNEAQ (reference sequence). J gave up 4 bases and V 0 bases, and 8 bases lay outside the gene matches. The CDR3 bases are TGTGCCAGCAGCTTAGCCTCCGGTGACAGGGGTAAAAACATTCAGTACTTC. It specifies CASSLASGDRGKNIQYF.

The J gene is TRBJ1-4, the V gene TRBV19; no clear D. CDR1 is LNHDA and CDR2 is SQIVND in the germline V gene (reference sequence). V lost 5 bases, J lost 8 bases, and 12 bases lay in between. The CDR3 contains 13 residues. The CDR3 DNA is TGTGCCAGTAGTTCCAGAAGGCGGGAAAAACTGTTTTTT. Protein product: CASSSRRREKLFF.

This chain links TRBV6-5 with TRBJ1-2; D not certain. Trimming took off 6 bases at V and 3 bases at J, with 11 bases between the two ends. This CDR3 has 13 residues. Looked up from germline, CDR1 is MNHEY and CDR2 is SVGAGI. In nucleotides, the CDR3 is TGTGCCAGCAGACGAGACTGGGACTATGGCTACACCTTC. This translates into CASRRDWDYGYTF.

This clone appeared once. The chain has TRBV4-1 and TRBJ2-5; weak D call: TRBD2 (5 bases). CDR1 and CDR2 (germline): MGHRA, YSYEKL. The V and J ends lost 5 bases and 7 bases respectively, with 17 bases between them. There are 14 residues in the CDR3. CDR3 loop: CASSGLGNSGTQYF. The CDR3 DNA follows: TGCGCCAGCAGCGGGCTCGGGAATTCGGGGACCCAGTACTTC.

The V and J genes are TRBV19 and TRBJ2-7; tentative D call: TRBD1 (5 bases). Looked up from germline, CDR1 is LNHDA and CDR2 is SQIVND (reference sequence). The CDR3 runs to 17 residues. The V end lost 5 bases, the J end lost 0 bases, and 20 bases lay between the germline ends. CDR3 nucleotides: TGTGCCAGTAGTCCCTCCGAAACAGGCCTTAGCTCCTACGAGCAGTACTTC. Amino acids: CASSPSETGLSSYEQYF.

The chain has TRBV9 and TRBJ1-1; possibly TRBD1 for D (5 bases). The germline gives CDR1 SGDLS, CDR2 YYNGEE. CDR3 length: 14 amino acids. Trimming shortened V by 3 bases and J by 10 bases, and 19 bases separated the two germline ends. CDR3 nucleotides: TGTGCCAGCAGCGAAAGGACGGACCTGGGGGGAGCTTTCTTT. Encoded protein: CASSERTDLGGAFF.

V gene TRBV9 combines with J gene TRBJ2-5; TRBD2 matches 8 bases. Per the germline V gene, CDR1 is SGDLS and CDR2 is YYNGEE. This CDR3 contains 14 residues. V trimming: 3 bases; J trimming: 4 bases; junction bases outside the gene matches: 5. The CDR3 is CASSAGGGPETQYF. The CDR3 bases are TGTGCCAGCAGCGCCGGGGGGGGGCCAGAGACCCAGTACTTC.

In this sample, this clone turned up a few times. This chain joins TRBV14 and TRBJ1-2; D unresolved. There are 15 residues in the CDR3. The germline gives CDR1 SGHDN, CDR2 FVKESK. With 0 bases removed from V and 7 bases from J, the gap between germline ends came to 15 bases. The CDR3 loop reads CASSQDAVAIRGYTF. The DNA for the CDR3 is TGTGCCAGCAGCCAAGATGCGGTCGCTATTCGTGGCTACACCTTC.